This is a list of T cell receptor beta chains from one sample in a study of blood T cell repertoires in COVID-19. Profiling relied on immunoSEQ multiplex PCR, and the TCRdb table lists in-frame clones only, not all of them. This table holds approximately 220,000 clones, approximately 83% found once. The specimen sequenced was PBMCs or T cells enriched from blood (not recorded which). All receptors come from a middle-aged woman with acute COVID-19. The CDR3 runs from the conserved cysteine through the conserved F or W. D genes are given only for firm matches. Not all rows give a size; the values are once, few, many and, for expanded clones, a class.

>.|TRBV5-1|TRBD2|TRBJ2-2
CASSQPGLAGAATGELFF
TGCGCCAGCAGCCAGCCGGGACTAGCGGGAGCGGCCACCGGGGAGCTGTTTTTT
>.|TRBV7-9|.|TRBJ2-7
CASSFRDGVDNEQYF
TGTGCCAGCAGCTTCCGCGACGGGGTTGATAACGAGCAGTACTTC
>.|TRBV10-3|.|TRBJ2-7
CAISDPGRGQSSYEQYF
TGTGCCATCAGTGACCCAGGGCGGGGACAGAGCTCCTACGAGCAGTACTTC
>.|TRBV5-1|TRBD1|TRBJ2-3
CASSLRTGLRTTDTQYF
TGCGCCAGCAGCCTCCGGACAGGGCTACGGACTACAGATACGCAGTATTTT
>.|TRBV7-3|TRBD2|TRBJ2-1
CASSRGLAGNEQFF
TGTGCCAGCAGCCGGGGACTAGCAGGTAATGAGCAGTTCTTC
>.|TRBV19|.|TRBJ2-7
CASSMSLASSYEQYF
TGTGCCAGTAGTATGTCTCTAGCGAGCTCCTACGAGCAGTACTTC
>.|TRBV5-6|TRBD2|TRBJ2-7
CASRSGLAGADSYEQYF
TGTGCCAGCAGATCCGGACTAGCGGGAGCCGACTCCTACGAGCAGTACTTC
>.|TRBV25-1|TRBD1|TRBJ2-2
CASSVDRGPAGELFF
TGTGCCAGCAGTGTGGACAGGGGCCCGGCCGGGGAGCTGTTTTTT
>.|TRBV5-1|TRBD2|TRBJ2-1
CASSLEGLAGEVEQFF
TGCGCCAGCAGCTTGGAAGGTCTAGCGGGAGAGGTTGAGCAGTTCTTC
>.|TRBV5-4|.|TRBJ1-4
CASSPSTVATNEKLFF
TGTGCCAGCAGCCCTTCGACAGTTGCAACTAATGAAAAACTGTTTTTT
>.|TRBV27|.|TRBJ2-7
CASQELSGYEQYF
TGTGCCAGTCAGGAGTTATCAGGGTACGAGCAGTACTTC
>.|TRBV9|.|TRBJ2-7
CASSPSQGTYEQYF
TGTGCCAGCAGCCCTTCCCAGGGGACCTACGAGCAGTACTTC
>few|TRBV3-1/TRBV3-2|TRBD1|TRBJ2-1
CASSQDRRDRGNEQFF
TGTGCCAGCAGCCAAGATCGCAGGGACAGGGGCAATGAGCAGTTCTTC
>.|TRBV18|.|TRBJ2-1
CASSPVLLSALFNEQFF
TGTGCCAGCTCACCTGTCTTACTAAGCGCGCTTTTCAATGAGCAGTTCTTC
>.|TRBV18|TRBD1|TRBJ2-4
CASSEDRVAKNIQYF
TGTGCCAGCTCAGAGGACAGGGTGGCCAAAAACATTCAGTACTTC
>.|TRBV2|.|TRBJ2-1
CASSDEAASYNEQFF
TGTGCCAGCAGTGATGAGGCCGCTTCCTACAATGAGCAGTTCTTC
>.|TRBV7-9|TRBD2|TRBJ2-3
CASSQTSGSTDTQYF
TGTGCCAGCAGTCAAACTAGCGGCAGCACAGATACGCAGTATTTT
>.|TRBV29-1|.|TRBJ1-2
CSVEHPGINYGYTF
TGCAGCGTTGAACATCCAGGGATTAACTATGGCTACACCTTC